Here is one TCR beta chain with its context. This specimen comes from a study of blood T cell repertoires in COVID-19. Sequencing was performed with immunoSEQ multiplex PCR; in TCRdb, only in-frame clones are kept and a portion is missing. The sample records about 100,000 clones, 80% being singletons. The CDR3 loop spans 14 amino acids. Germline CDR1 reads SNHLY; CDR2 reads FYNNEI. V gave up 8 bases and J gave up 7 bases; unmatched junction bases: 6. The clonotype was recovered from a man aged 65 to 85 with active or convalescent COVID-19. The V gene is TRBV2, the J gene TRBJ2-1; 12 nucleotides agree with TRBD2. Sequencing input: peripheral blood. Here the CDR3 reads CASQGGTSGNEQFF. The CDR3 bases are TGTGCCAGCCAGGGGGGGACTAGCGGGAATGAGCAGTTCTTC.